Below, 23 T cell receptor beta chains from the same sample are listed, as sequenced in a study of CD8+ T cells in alopecia areata. Following extraction, RNA underwent reverse transcription to cDNA, which served as the sequencing template. The data were produced by immunoSEQ multiplex PCR, yet TCRdb's version contains in-frame clones alone and is incomplete. The data show roughly 3,200 clones, around 80% seen once. Sample treatment: oral pan-JAK inhibitor, 5-10 mg twice daily. Alopecia areata patients provided lesional scalp punch biopsies and peripheral blood, both collected for the study. The sample was skin, taken at week 24, from a patient treated with tofacitinib. The receptors here all came from a human donor with alopecia areata.

This clone was seen a handful of times. The chain combines TRBV5-1 with TRBJ2-1, with 12 bases aligning to TRBD2. Germline CDR1 and CDR2: SGHRS and YFSETQ. V trimming: 3 bases; J trimming: 9 bases; junction bases outside the gene matches: 7. The CDR3 consists of 15 residues. CDR3 in DNA: TGCGCCAGCAGCTCTAGCGGGGGGGTAATTGGTGAGCAGTTCTTC. It encodes CASSSSGGVIGEQFF. Full variable domain (remainder filled in from reference TRBV5-1 and TRBJ2-1): KAGVTQTPRYLIKTRGQQVTLSCSPISGHRSVSWYQQTPGQGLQFLFEYFSETQRNKGNFPGRFSGRQFSNSRSEMNVSTLELGDSALYLCASSSSGGVIGEQFFGPGTRLTVL.

This clone was seen only a few times. The chain uses TRBV4-2 and TRBJ2-6; possibly TRBD2 for D (5 bases). CDR3 length: 17 amino acids. CDR1 is LGHNA and CDR2 is YNFKEQ in the germline V gene. Trimming left V 3 bases short and J 0 bases short, with 12 bases between. CDR3 loop: CASSHSDSYSGANVLTF. The CDR3 DNA is TGTGCCAGCAGCCACTCGGACTCCTACTCTGGGGCCAACGTCCTGACTTTC.

In its sample, this clone was seen a few times. The gene calls are TRBV4-3 and TRBJ1-1, with D maybe TRBD1 (6 bases). CDR3 size: 16 residues. Trimming removed 1 base at V and 0 bases at J, with 12 bases between. Germline V lookup: CDR1 LGHNA, CDR2 YSLEER. CDR3 protein: CASSQGQVGMNTEAFF. In nucleotides, the CDR3 is TGCGCCAGCAGCCAAGGACAGGTGGGCATGAACACTGAAGCTTTCTTT.

V and J are TRBV4-1 and TRBJ1-1; D perhaps matches TRBD1 (5 bases). This CDR3 has 16 residues. Looked up from germline, CDR1 is MGHRA and CDR2 is YSYEKL. The ends were cut back, 5 bases at V and 1 base at J, with 17 bases in the middle. The CDR3 reads CASSSTGARSNTEAFF. The CDR3 DNA reads as TGCGCCAGCAGCTCAACCGGGGCCAGATCGAACACTGAAGCTTTCTTT.

The chain joins TRBV7-2 to TRBJ2-1, with D tentatively TRBD2 (6 bases). The CDR3 spans 15 residues. The V end lost 7 bases, the J end lost 0 bases, and 13 bases lay between the germline ends. Germline CDR1 and CDR2: SGHTA and FQGNSA. The chain's CDR3 is CASIALADSYNEQFF. The CDR3 DNA reads as TGTGCCAGCATTGCTTTAGCGGACTCCTACAATGAGCAGTTCTTC.

The chain has TRBV5-1 and TRBJ2-2; D is perhaps TRBD1 (5 bases). Per the germline V gene, CDR1 is SGHRS and CDR2 is YFSETQ. This CDR3 is built from 15 residues. Trimming stripped 3 bases from V and 0 bases from J, with 9 bases between. CDR3 nucleotide sequence: TGCGCCAGCAGCTGGGGCAGCGCGAACACCGGGGAGCTGTTTTTT. Amino acid sequence: CASSWGSANTGELFF.

The chain couples TRBV6-6 to TRBJ2-7, with 10 bases that match TRBD1. The CDR3 is 15 amino acids. Per the germline V gene, CDR1 is MNHNY and CDR2 is SVGAGI (reference sequence). V was clipped by 10 bases and J by 5 bases; unmatched bases: 14. The CDR3 sequence: CANPKRAGTGDEQYF. DNA for the CDR3: TGTGCCAATCCGAAGCGAGCCGGGACAGGGGACGAGCAGTACTTC.

This sequence joins TRBV27 and TRBJ1-4, with D perhaps matching TRBD1 (6 bases). The germline V and J ends were trimmed by 6 bases and 0 bases, with 11 bases remaining between them. Germline loops: CDR1 MNHEY, CDR2 SMNVEV (reference sequence). This CDR3 contains 15 residues. The CDR3 region is CASSRGLATNEKLFF. The CDR3 region has the DNA TGTGCCAGCAGCAGGGGCCTTGCAACTAATGAAAAACTGTTTTTT.

The chain combines TRBV7-9 with TRBJ1-1, with no clear D. The V end lost 5 bases, the J end lost 2 bases, and 9 bases lay between the germline ends. Germline-derived CDR1 and CDR2 are SEHNR and FQNEAQ (reference sequence). The CDR3 runs 13 residues. The CDR3 nucleotides are TGTGCCAGCAGCGGGATACGCAACACTGAAGCTTTCTTT. This encodes CASSGIRNTEAFF.

The chain is built from TRBV6-6 and TRBJ2-1, with TRBD1 matching 11 bases. CDR3 length equals 14 residues. Trimming at V came to 6 bases and at J to 7 bases, leaving 5 bases not matched to a gene. Germline lookup yields CDR1 MNHNY and CDR2 SVGAGI (reference sequence). CDR3 in amino acids: CASRPGTGGNEQFF. As DNA, the CDR3 is TGTGCCAGCAGACCCGGGACAGGGGGGAATGAGCAGTTCTTC.

The V gene is TRBV30, the J gene TRBJ2-3; D not certain. The V and J ends lost 3 bases and 4 bases respectively, with 14 bases between them. Germline V gene lookup returns CDR1 GTSNPN and CDR2 SVGIG (reference sequence). There are 14 residues in the CDR3. The CDR3 protein is CAWREVRLPDTQYF. In DNA form, the CDR3 reads TGTGCCTGGAGGGAAGTTCGTCTCCCAGATACGCAGTATTTT.

In its sample, this clone was seen a few times. V usage is TRBV11-2 and J usage is TRBJ2-2; D uncertain. CDR1 and CDR2 (germline): SGHAT, FQNNGV. The CDR3 spans 15 residues. Trimming removed 4 bases from V and 3 bases from J, with 12 bases in between. The chain's CDR3 is CASSSRMAYTGELFF. CDR3 in DNA: TGTGCCAGCAGCTCTAGGATGGCTTACACCGGGGAGCTGTTTTTT.

The V and J genes are TRBV10-3 and TRBJ1-2; tentatively, D is TRBD1 (5 bases). V lost 6 bases, J lost 2 bases, and 10 bases lay in between. The CDR3 extends over 13 amino acids. Looked up from germline, CDR1 is ENHRY and CDR2 is SYGVKD. CDR3 in DNA: TGTGCCATCAGGGAGGGGAGGAACTATGGCTACACCTTC. This encodes CAIREGRNYGYTF.

The V gene is TRBV4-3, the J gene TRBJ2-7; 7 bases map to TRBD1. Germline trimming cut 0 bases from V and 3 bases from J; bases unmatched to any gene: 5. Germline-derived CDR1 and CDR2 are LGHNA and YSLEER. This CDR3 comprises 15 residues. Here the CDR3 reads CASSQENAGGYEQYF. CDR3 in DNA: TGCGCCAGCAGCCAAGAGAACGCAGGGGGCTACGAGCAGTACTTC.

V usage is TRBV18 and J usage is TRBJ2-7, with unresolved D. V lost 2 bases to trimming and J lost 1 base, with 6 bases between them. This CDR3 has 13 amino acids. CDR1 and CDR2 from the germline V gene are KGHSH and LQKENI. CDR3 in amino acids: CASSPSESYEQYF. The CDR3 bases are TGTGCCAGCTCACCATCGGAATCCTACGAGCAGTACTTC.

This chain links TRBV7-2 with TRBJ1-6, with D possibly TRBD1 on 6 matching bases. The CDR3 is made up of 13 amino acids. Trimming took 5 bases from V and 9 from J, leaving 11 bases between them. The germline V gene encodes CDR1 SGHTA and CDR2 FQGNSA. The CDR3 here is CASSPQGSSPLHF. Written as DNA, the CDR3 is TGTGCCAGCAGCCCCCAGGGGTCTTCACCCCTCCACTTT. The complete variable domain, with remaining parts taken from reference TRBV7-2 and TRBJ1-6, reads GAGVSQSPSNKVTEKGKDVELRCDPISGHTALYWYRQSLGQGLEFLIYFQGNSAPDKSGLPSDRFSAERTGGSVSTLTIQRTQQEDSAVYLCASSPQGSSPLHFGNGTRLTVT.

The chain combines TRBV11-2 with TRBJ2-7, with TRBD1 identical over 10 bases. Germline V lookup: CDR1 SGHAT, CDR2 FQNNGV. After removal of 6 bases from V and 2 bases from J, the junction contained 7 bases not matched to a gene. CDR3 length: 15 residues. The CDR3 DNA reads as TGTGCCAGCAGTTTCATCGGGACAGGGGCCTACGAGCAGTACTTC. It translates to CASSFIGTGAYEQYF.

This clone has more than one count but fewer than ten. This sequence joins TRBV7-8 and TRBJ2-3; unclear D gene. Germline V gives CDR1 SGHVS, CDR2 FQNEAQ. The CDR3 is 16 amino acids. V lost 5 bases and J 4 bases, leaving 19 bases between the germline ends. The CDR3 coding sequence is TGTGCCAGCAGCCCGCCGGGCCCCCGGTCGGCAGATACGCAGTATTTT. Protein: CASSPPGPRSADTQYF.

The chain links TRBV19 to TRBJ2-6; D is perhaps TRBD1 (5 bases). This CDR3 region has 17 residues. In germline, CDR1 is LNHDA, CDR2 SQIVND (reference sequence). The ends were cut back, 5 bases at V and 0 bases at J, with 14 bases in the middle. The CDR3 reads CASSGGAVFSGANVLTF. DNA of the CDR3: TGTGCCAGTAGTGGTGGGGCAGTGTTCTCTGGGGCCAACGTCCTGACTTTC. The whole variable domain, filled in from reference TRBV19 and TRBJ2-6, reads DGGITQSPKYLFRKEGQNVTLSCEQNLNHDAMYWYRQDPGQGLRLIYYSQIVNDFQKGDIAEGYSVSREKKESFPLTVTSAQKNPTAFYLCASSGGAVFSGANVLTFGAGSRLTVL.

The CDR3 DNA reads as TGCGCCAGCAGCCCCTGGGACAGGGTATCCTACAATGAGCAGTTCTTC. Residues: CASSPWDRVSYNEQFF. The V call is TRBV23-1, the J call TRBJ2-1, with 9 bases matching TRBD1. TRBV23-1 belongs to the ORF category, with a function that is uncertain. The CDR3 contains 16 residues. With 6 bases clipped from V and 1 base from J, the junction kept 7 bases outside the gene matches.

This clone was detected only a few times. The chain is built from TRBV7-2 and TRBJ1-4, with 11 positions matching TRBD1. After removal of 2 bases from V and 3 bases from J, the junction contained 5 bases not matched to a gene. This CDR3 region has 17 residues. The germline CDR1 and CDR2 sequences are SGHTA and FQGNSA. This chain's CDR3 is CASSLWTGGSSNEKLFF. DNA of the CDR3: TGTGCCAGCAGCTTATGGACAGGGGGCTCATCTAATGAAAAACTGTTTTTT.

The rearrangement joins TRBV14 to TRBJ2-1, with D hard to call. CDR1 SGHDN and CDR2 FVKESK come from the germline V gene. Trimming removed 8 bases from V and 9 bases from J, with 14 bases in between. The CDR3 has 12 amino acids. For the CDR3, the DNA is TGTGCCAGCCGGGTGGGCCCGGGTGAGCAGTTCTTC. Translated: CASRVGPGEQFF. Full variable domain (outside the CDR3, taken from reference TRBV14 and TRBJ2-1): EAGVTQFPSHSVIEKGQTVTLRCDPISGHDNLYWYRRVMGKEIKFLLHFVKESKQDESGMPNNRFLAERTGGTYSTLKVQPAELEDSGVYFCASRVGPGEQFFGPGTRLTVL.

V and J are TRBV7-2 and TRBJ2-3; D gene uncertain. CDR1 and CDR2 from the germline V gene are SGHTA and FQGNSA. The CDR3 consists of 13 residues. The germline V and J ends were trimmed by 1 base and 6 bases, with 8 bases remaining between them. CDR3 bases: TGTGCCAGCAGCTTAGTCGGACCCGATACGCAGTATTTT. As protein: CASSLVGPDTQYF.